This TCR beta chain was recorded in a study of metastatic and nonmetastatic thyroid tumors. Study-wide results and caveats: For both blood and tumor, malignant thyroid tumors reportedly showed significantly higher TCR beta diversity than benign nodules did.

Before thyroid surgery, none of the patients had received any treatment. This clone was picked up a small number of times. What it recognizes is unknown. TCRdb redid the clone calls on the PCR reads using MiXCR. Here the sample spans about 21,000 clones, around 20% being singletons. The sequence came from a male donor with papillary thyroid cancer or a benign thyroid nodule (not recorded which). Some clones in this sample may be carry-over from other donors' samples. Material: blood.

In DNA form, the CDR3 reads TGTGCCAGCAGCTGGACCATCCGGGCTGACTATGGCTACACCTTC. Translated: CASSWTIRADYGYTF. This chain joins TRBV7-8 and TRBJ1-2; D not resolved. V was pared by 4 bases and J by 3 bases, with 15 bases between. CDR1 is SGHVS, CDR2 FQNEAQ, per germline. This CDR3 has 15 amino acids.